Here is one TCR beta chain with its context. Antigen specificity is unknown. The PCR ran on 60 Vbeta and 13 Jbeta primers. Libraries were prepared by immunoSEQ multiplex PCR; TCRdb keeps only in-frame clonotypes and omits some of them. The sample contains about 140,000 clones, roughly 79% of which appear only once. The data originate from a study of cytomegalovirus exposure and HLA in healthy donors. The CDR3 sequence is 15 residues long. The junction had 6 bases not matched to a gene; V was cut back by 6 bases and J by 0 bases. Germline loops: CDR1 SQVTM, CDR2 ANQGSEA. Study results and caveats: Upon later analysis, TCR association rates were observed to vary by HLA locus, being highest for DRB1 and lowest for HLA-C. TRBV6-2, TRBV6-3 and other indistinguishable V segments were excluded.

The V gene is TRBV29-1, the J gene TRBJ2-3, with 10 bases aligning to TRBD2. Sequenced material: PBMCs. The receptor was derived from a male donor in good health and CMV-seronegative. In DNA, the CDR3 is TGCAGCGTCCAACTAGCGGGGACTAGCACAGATACGCAGTATTTT. Protein: CSVQLAGTSTDTQYF.